The rows below give T cell receptor beta chains drawn from one sample of a study of graft-versus-host responses after intestinal transplantation. The antigens of these receptors remain unknown. This table comes from immunoSEQ multiplex PCR, and its TCRdb copy is limited to in-frame clones, with some not included. The top ten hold approximately 0.54% of the sample, which has about 94,000 clones, 75% to 95% seen once. Material: unstimulated CD8+ T cells sorted from spleen or lymph node cells, obtained before intestinal transplant. The receptors stem from a human donor who received an intestinal transplant. Both conserved end residues are trimmed from each CDR3.

TRBJ2-7 TRBV19 ASSPKTGYEQY
TRBJ2-2 TRBV7-8 ASSPTGPGELF
TRBJ2-5 TRBV7-9 ASSLPHSGGETQY
TRBJ1-1 TRBV9 ASSSWDSTEAF
TRBJ2-7 TRBV4-1 ASSPYSLSYEQY
TRBJ2-3 TRBV5-1 ASSRDRFTDTQY
TRBJ2-7 TRBV5-1 ASSPRDTLEEQY
TRBJ1-2 TRBV10-2 ASRYTLQEHYGYT
TRBJ2-1 TRBV28 ASSFGENNEQF
TRBJ2-2 TRBV6-5 ASSYAGTGELF
TRBJ2-7 TRBV4-1 ASSHVGQGNYEQY
TRBJ1-4 TRBV27 ASSFEGAREKLF
TRBJ2-7 TRBV6-6 ASRGPGVEQY
TRBJ2-7 TRBV7-2 ASSRPGQPYEQY
TRBJ2-7 TRBV7-9 ASSYQVNYEQY
TRBJ2-1 TRBV6-5 ASSYSGGSYNEQF
TRBJ1-2 TRBV6-6 ASTQGINGYT
TRBJ2-7 TRBV29-1 SVGEGQEQY
TRBJ2-7 TRBV2 ASSEVGGSH
TRBJ1-5 TRBV6-1 ASRDRDRSNQPQH
TRBJ1-2 TRBV7-9 ASSPGQGDYGYT
TRBJ2-7 TRBV19 ASSIGAGSYEQY
TRBJ1-1 TRBV5-5 ASSLGTGAF
TRBJ2-7 TRBV19 ASSGGWEQY
TRBJ1-1 TRBV2 ASSDSWNTEAF
TRBJ2-1 TRBV5-5 ASSATSGIYNEQF
TRBJ2-3 TRBV7-2 ASSFTAGGDTQY
TRBJ1-6 TRBV6-6 ASSYSNGAEN
TRBJ2-2 TRBV27 ASSFGAANTGELF